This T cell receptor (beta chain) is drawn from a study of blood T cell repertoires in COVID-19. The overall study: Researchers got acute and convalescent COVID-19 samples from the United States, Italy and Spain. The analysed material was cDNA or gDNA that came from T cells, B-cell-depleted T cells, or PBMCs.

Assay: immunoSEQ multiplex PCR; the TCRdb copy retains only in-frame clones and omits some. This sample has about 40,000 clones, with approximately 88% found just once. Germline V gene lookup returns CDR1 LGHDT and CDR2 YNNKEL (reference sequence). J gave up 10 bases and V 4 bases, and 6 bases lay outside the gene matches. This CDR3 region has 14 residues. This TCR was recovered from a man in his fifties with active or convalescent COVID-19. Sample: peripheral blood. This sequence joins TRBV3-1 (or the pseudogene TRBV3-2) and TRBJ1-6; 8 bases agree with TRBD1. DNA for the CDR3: TGTGCCAGCAGCCTCCGTGGGGACAGGTCACCCCTCCACTTT. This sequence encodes CASSLRGDRSPLHF.